A single T cell receptor beta chain is shown here with its context. The antigen is undetermined. This sample is drawn from a study of cytomegalovirus exposure and HLA in healthy donors. Whole-study findings and limits: Accurate HLA-A and HLA-B prediction from TCR beta sequences was reported for most subjects. Association of 16,951 TCR beta sequences with HLA alleles was found at 0.05 false discovery rate in a later analysis. In a later analysis, productive TCRs from donors in an Asian-associated ancestry cluster reportedly carried fewer N-insertions than the cohort mean.

Primers: 60 Vbeta forward and 13 Jbeta reverse. The method was immunoSEQ multiplex PCR; TCRdb's version includes in-frame clones alone and lacks a portion of them. The data hold approximately 90,000 clones, with 7.6% observed a single time. Germline-derived CDR1 and CDR2 are KGHSH and LQKENI. The CDR3 runs to 14 residues. Losses at the gene ends were 2 bases for V and 11 bases for J; bases not matched to a gene: 9. The chain joins TRBV18 to TRBJ2-5, with 9 bases identical to TRBD2. This receptor was identified in a man aged 45 to 65 in good health and CMV-seronegative. Sample: PBMCs. In DNA form, the CDR3 reads TGTGCCAGCTCACCAGGGGTAGCGGGGGAAGAGCAGTACTTC. It yields the protein CASSPGVAGEEQYF.